This TCR beta chain was identified during a study of siplizumab effects on memory and regulatory T cells. Study observations and caveats: Mappable alloreactive CD4+ clones averaged approximately 62% Treg-derived with siplizumab versus roughly 25% in controls. An assignable phenotype, naive or memory, was missing from roughly 84-95% of proliferating CD4+ or CD8+ clones. There was no confirmation of the suppressive function of proliferating Tregs from siplizumab cultures. Only a minor fraction of alloreactive clones mapped to unstimulated subsets.

Assay: immunoSEQ multiplex PCR; the TCRdb copy retains only in-frame clones and omits some. Of 92,000 or so clones detected, around 89% appear once; the ten largest clones hold around 14%. Notes on this clone: What it recognizes is unknown.

The V gene lost 1 base and the J gene lost 4 bases, with 13 bases spanning the gap. Germline values: CDR1 SEHNR, CDR2 FQNEAQ (reference sequence). The CDR3 consists of 15 residues. What was sequenced was CD4+ T cells sorted from blood. The receptor's source is a human donor in good health. The chain employs TRBV7-9 and TRBJ1-2; D is unresolved. The CDR3 reads CASSLVAPAGYGYTF. CDR3 in DNA: TGTGCCAGCAGCTTAGTGGCCCCGGCTGGCTATGGCTACACCTTC.